This T cell receptor beta chain was recovered during a study of cytomegalovirus exposure and HLA in healthy donors. With 60 Vbeta and 13 Jbeta primers, the PCR was carried out. Produced via immunoSEQ multiplex PCR; TCRdb's table is partial and in-frame only. Here the sample spans approximately 150,000 clones, 68% being singletons. The CDR3 sequence is 15 residues long. Germline loops: CDR1 MNHEY, CDR2 SMNVEV (reference sequence). The V gene lost 5 bases and the J gene lost 2 bases, with 14 bases spanning the gap. Study findings and constraints: Available immune exposure information was restricted to CMV serostatus only. The listing of about 150 TCR beta chains classed them as cytomegalovirus-associated. Reportedly, diagnosis of cytomegalovirus status by the classifier showed high specificity and sensitivity.

About this clone itself: Its antigen remains unidentified.

The material sequenced was PBMCs. The TCR comes from a man aged 25 to 45 in good health and CMV-seropositive. V gene TRBV27 combines with J gene TRBJ2-3, with a tentative D call TRBD2 (5 bases). Here the CDR3 reads CASSHIRTYTDTQYF. In nucleotides, the CDR3 is TGTGCCAGCAGTCACATACGGACTTACACAGATACGCAGTATTTT.